This T cell receptor beta chain was observed in a study of neurological immune-mediated disorders (dated by TCRdb to between 2019 and 2020). Study-wide context: Of the approximately 34 multiple sclerosis patients, some 30 had relapsing-remitting MS and 3 had secondary progressive MS. The 90 to 110 TCR-beta libraries covered PBMC samples along with longitudinal samples, technical triplicates, and paired sorted CD4+ and CD8+ T-cell subsets. Longitudinal HAM/TSP and healthy donors were sampled at 3 time-points each (about 3-40 month intervals). Of the approximately 66 subjects in the cohort, about 14 were HAM/TSP patients, some 34 were multiple sclerosis patients, and about 20 were healthy controls. Peripheral blood TCR-beta repertoires from patients with HTLV-I-associated myelopathy (HAM/TSP), patients with multiple sclerosis, and healthy controls were compared in the study using UMI-based sequencing.

Read against the paper, the sample's time point label means: longitudinal time-point 3. Unsorted PBMC libraries were generated from 2 million PBMCs stored in RNAlater at -80 °C until RNA extraction. Multiple sclerosis patients were enrolled in a US clinical protocol evaluating disease progression by magnetic resonance imaging. Peripheral blood underwent Ficoll-Hypaque density gradient centrifugation to isolate PBMCs, which were then cryopreserved in liquid nitrogen. The sample holds many counts of this clonotype. The antigen this receptor binds is unknown. No per-base quality is available; no much larger clone lies one base away. The paper as a whole reports these results and caveats: Expanded clones from different subjects shared no identical CDR3 amino acid sequences, which suggests that TCR-beta repertoires were private in all groups. Repertoires from 18 of 34 MS patients were grouped by phylogenetic analysis into a cluster of related CDR3 sequences, suggesting a possible repertoire-level signature. TCR clonal expansion was highest in HAM/TSP patients and lowest in MS patients, with MS patients falling below even healthy controls. No clinical or MRI features were associated with the MS cluster, and the authors said that larger cohorts are needed.

CDR1 and CDR2 (MGHDK, SYGVNS) derive from the germline V gene. There are 13 amino acids in the CDR3, from cysteine to phenylalanine inclusive. Only CDR3 DNA is held: 39 bases, read in frame from base 1. V drops 6 bases and J drops 2 bases, leaving 11 bases in between. To synthesize cDNA, template-switch 5'RACE was performed with a primer carrying a 10-nucleotide random unique molecular identifier so that each TCR transcript was tagged. Each sequencing run produced over 190 million TCR-beta sequences covering 15-18 subjects. The RNeasy kit was used to extract total RNA. The KAPA Real-time Library Amplification kit was used to amplify TCR-beta VDJ regions with primers targeting the TCR constant region and the 5'RACE anchor. Sample indexes and Illumina adaptors were added in a first PCR, after which library yield was increased in a second PCR. After purification with Ampure beads, the TCR product of roughly 650 bp was size-selected on a 2% E-gel SizeSelection system. Before pooling, library quality was checked on a Bioanalyzer, concentration was measured with Qubit, and libraries were quantified with the Kapa Library Quantification kit. Libraries were sequenced paired-end 2 x 150 bp on an Illumina HiSeq 2500. To increase sequence diversity, roughly 24-31% phiX was spiked into each library pool. The authors processed their data as follows. Quality-filtered reads were processed with the UMI-based MiGEC pipeline, and over 85% of raw TCR sequences were removed by the MiGEC pipeline during error correction. IMGT germline references were used for alignment of VDJ genes, and clonotypes were defined by a unique CDR3 amino acid sequence together with V-J genes. Clonal expansion, Shannon diversity and CDR3 relatedness were evaluated with VDJtools (CalcPairwiseDistances, ClusterSamples), while phylogenetic trees were built in CLCbio workbench. Clones with at least 8 unique UMIs were defined as expanded, with this threshold being based on coefficient-of-variation modelling across technical triplicates. TCRdb trimmed public reads at Q25 via fastp, called clones via MiXCR and kept in-frame beta chains. Every CDR3 protein is listed once, alongside the most common genes and DNA of its rows. The V and J calls and clone size are TCRdb's, not the authors'. Across this sample there are approximately 89,000 distinct CDR3 sequences, with about 4.3% seen only once. The ten largest clones take up 5.7% of the sample.

The clonotype comes from a woman aged 55-75 years with multiple sclerosis. The chain was built from TRBV25-1 and TRBJ2-7; no confident D gene assignment can be made. The specimen sequenced was PBMCs. The CDR3 protein sequence reads: CASRDGGTYEQYF. The DNA is as follows: TGTGCCAGCAGGGACGGCGGCACCTACGAGCAGTACTTC.